Listed here are 26 T cell receptor beta chains from one sample, sequenced in a study of cytomegalovirus exposure and HLA in healthy donors. Sequencing was performed with immunoSEQ multiplex PCR; in TCRdb, only in-frame clones are kept and a portion is missing. The data show fewer than 200,000 clones, 80% to 90% seen once. The sequenced sample consisted of PBMCs. Receptors originate from a woman younger than 35 in good health and CMV-seronegative.

The J gene is TRBJ2-1, the V gene TRBV11-2, with 8 bases lining up with TRBD2. Unmatched junction bases numbered 7, after V lost 1 base and J lost 5 bases. Germline V gene data show CDR1 as SGHAT and CDR2 as FQNNGV. The CDR3 is 16 residues long. The CDR3 DNA is TGTGCCAGCAGCTTAGGAGGCGGGAGGATGAACAATGAGCAGTTCTTC. Translation: CASSLGGGRMNNEQFF.

This clone was counted only a few times. The chain couples TRBV19 to TRBJ1-2; 12 bases map to TRBD1. CDR1 is LNHDA, CDR2 SQIVND, per germline (reference sequence). The CDR3 has 16 residues. The V and J ends lost 7 bases and 4 bases, in that order; junction bases with no gene match: 10. The CDR3 DNA is TGTGCCAGTACGACGGGACAGGGGGCGCTCGGCTATGGCTACACCTTC. It encodes CASTTGQGALGYGYTF.

Points on this clone: At one boundary the junction diverges from the germline segment, which might be a read error. This chain connects TRBV5-8 to TRBJ2-7; TRBD1 is a possible D gene (5 bases). Germline lookup yields CDR1 SGHTS and CDR2 YDEGEE. The length of the CDR3 is 13 residues. CDR3 sequence reads: CASSLSPSAGFNF. Written as DNA, the CDR3 is TGTGCCAGCAGCTTAAGTCCCTCGGCAGGGTTCAACTTC.

The V gene is TRBV19, the J gene TRBJ1-3, with 9 bases matching TRBD1. Germline V gives CDR1 LNHDA, CDR2 SQIVND (reference sequence). The CDR3 runs 17 residues. V gave up 10 bases and J gave up 0 bases; unmatched junction bases: 13. CDR3 sequence reads: CATKDRGGLNSGNTIYF. The CDR3 bases are TGTGCCACCAAGGACAGGGGAGGCCTTAACTCTGGAAACACCATATATTTT.

The V and J genes are TRBV7-8 and TRBJ2-2, with 8 positions matching TRBD1. The CDR3 runs to 17 residues. J gave up 3 bases and V 1 base, and 7 bases lay outside the gene matches. The germline V gene encodes CDR1 SGHVS and CDR2 FQNEAQ. The CDR3 sequence is CASSLEPGQGYTGELFF. The CDR3 DNA follows: TGTGCCAGCAGCTTAGAACCCGGACAGGGATACACCGGGGAGCTGTTTTTT.

V usage is TRBV19 and J usage is TRBJ1-4; D is uncertain. V was trimmed by 5 bases and J by 7 bases, leaving 14 bases between them. The CDR3 loop spans 14 amino acids. Germline CDR1 and CDR2: LNHDA and SQIVND (reference sequence). CDR3 coding DNA: TGTGCCAGTAGTGCTTGGGTTGGCGGTGAAAAACTGTTTTTT. This gives the protein CASSAWVGGEKLFF.

The chain employs TRBV30 and TRBJ1-1; D possibly corresponds to TRBD1 (5 bases). Trimming left V 3 bases short and J 4 bases short, with 15 bases between. CDR1 GTSNPN and CDR2 SVGIG come from the germline V gene (reference sequence). The CDR3 contains 14 residues. The CDR3, as DNA: TGTGCCTGGAGGCGGGACGGAGTTGTCACTGAAGCTTTCTTT. This gives the protein CAWRRDGVVTEAFF. Full variable domain (remainder filled in from reference TRBV30 and TRBJ1-1): SQTIHQWPATLVQPVGSPLSLECTVEGTSNPNLYWYRQAAGRGLQLLFYSVGIGQISSEVPQNLSASRPQDRQFILSSKKLLLSDSGFYLCAWRRDGVVTEAFFGQGTRLTVV.

The chain recombines TRBV6-5 with TRBJ2-7, with 12 bases aligning to TRBD2. The CDR3 runs 15 residues. With V trimmed by 6 bases and J by 2 bases, 5 bases remained unmatched. Germline CDR1 MNHEY, CDR2 SVGAGI. CDR3 sequence reads: CASSRLAGDPYEQYF. As DNA, the CDR3 is TGTGCCAGCAGCCGACTAGCGGGGGATCCCTACGAGCAGTACTTC.

The chain's CDR3 is CASSSRVSNQPQHF. CDR3 nucleotide sequence: TGTGCCAGCAGCTCGAGAGTTAGCAATCAGCCCCAGCATTTT. The chain employs TRBV7-2 and TRBJ1-5; D gene ambiguous. Trimming took 4 bases from V and 0 from J, leaving 7 bases between them. Per the germline V gene, CDR1 is SGHTA and CDR2 is FQGNSA. This CDR3 contains 14 residues.

The CDR3 bases are TGCGCCAGCAGCTTGGGACACGGGGGACAGCCCCAGCATTTT. It encodes CASSLGHGGQPQHF. The J gene is TRBJ1-5, the V gene TRBV5-1; D may be TRBD1 (5 bases). Trimming cost V 0 bases and J 7 bases, with 11 bases left between them. The CDR3 length is 14 residues. Per germline, CDR1 SGHRS and CDR2 YFSETQ.

The chain employs TRBV5-1 and TRBJ2-5, with 12 positions matching TRBD2. Germline V gene lookup returns CDR1 SGHRS and CDR2 YFSETQ. There are 16 residues in the CDR3. J gave up 4 bases and V 2 bases, and 6 bases lay outside the gene matches. CDR3 amino acids: CASSFGLAGRGETQYF. As DNA, the CDR3 is TGCGCCAGCAGCTTTGGACTAGCGGGAAGGGGAGAGACCCAGTACTTC.

This rearrangement joins TRBV7-8 to TRBJ1-4; 7 bases match TRBD1. Trimming took 2 bases from V and 4 from J; bases not matched to a gene: 4. The CDR3 has 15 amino acids. Germline CDR1 is SGHVS and CDR2 is FQNEAQ. The CDR3 protein is CASSLMTGLNEKLFF. CDR3 sequence (DNA): TGTGCCAGCAGCTTAATGACAGGGCTTAATGAAAAACTGTTTTTT.

J is TRBJ2-5 and V is TRBV5-1, with TRBD2 as a possible D gene (7 bases). Trimming removed 5 bases from V and 1 base from J, with 12 bases in between. The CDR3 contains 14 residues. Per germline, CDR1 SGHRS and CDR2 YFSETQ. CDR3 DNA: TGCGCCAGCAGTTCCGGGGGGCTCCAAGAGACCCAGTACTTC. Translated, it gives CASSSGGLQETQYF.

DNA for the CDR3: TGTGCCAGCAGCTCGGGGGAGGGTACTGAAGCTTTCTTT. Encoded protein: CASSSGEGTEAFF. This chain links TRBV7-3 with TRBJ1-1; a possible D gene is TRBD1 (5 bases). CDR3 length equals 13 residues. Germline V CDR1 and CDR2: SGHTA, FQGTGA. V was cut by 4 bases and J by 5 bases, with 11 bases left in between.

In its sample, this clone was seen once. This chain connects TRBV5-1 to TRBJ2-7; D may be TRBD1 (5 bases). Germline V gene sequence: CDR1 SGHRS, CDR2 YFSETQ. Trimming shortened V by 7 bases and J by 0 bases, and 11 bases separated the two germline ends. There are 13 residues in the CDR3. The CDR3 loop reads CASSQGSSYEQYF. The CDR3 nucleotides are TGCGCCAGCTCCCAGGGTAGCTCCTACGAGCAGTACTTC.

This chain connects TRBV7-2 to TRBJ2-6; D unresolved. The CDR3 covers 15 residues. Germline V gene lookup returns CDR1 SGHTA and CDR2 FQGNSA. V lost 1 base and J 0 bases, leaving 4 bases between the germline ends. The CDR3 DNA is TGTGCCAGCAGCTTAGGGAGCTCTGGGGCCAACGTCCTGACTTTC. Its translation: CASSLGSSGANVLTF.

This rearrangement joins TRBV2 to TRBJ1-2, with D tentatively TRBD1 (6 bases). Germline V gene lookup returns CDR1 SNHLY and CDR2 FYNNEI. V was clipped by 8 bases and J by 4 bases, with 11 bases between them. This CDR3 is 12 amino acids long. The CDR3 is CASGQRSYGYTF. CDR3 coding DNA: TGTGCCAGCGGACAGCGTTCCTATGGCTACACCTTC.

This clone was seen once. V usage is TRBV6-5 and J usage is TRBJ2-7; 7 bases are shared with TRBD1. CDR3 length equals 12 residues. The germline V gene encodes CDR1 MNHEY and CDR2 SVGAGI. V gave up 7 bases and J gave up 6 bases; unmatched junction bases: 6. In DNA, the CDR3 is TGTGCCAGCAAGACAGGGAAAGGCGAGCAGTACTTC. Its protein product is CASKTGKGEQYF.

J is TRBJ2-5 and V is TRBV29-1; no clear D gene. V lost 4 bases and J 5 bases, leaving 8 bases between the germline ends. The CDR3 loop spans 11 amino acids. Germline V gives CDR1 SQVTM, CDR2 ANQGSEA. In DNA form, the CDR3 reads TGCAGCGTTGCCCACTGGGAGACCCAGTACTTC. Its translation is CSVAHWETQYF.

The chain uses TRBV13 and TRBJ1-5, with D unresolved. Germline lookup yields CDR1 PRHDT and CDR2 FYEKMQ (reference sequence). V lost 5 bases and J lost 4, with 18 bases in between. The CDR3 consists of 16 residues. CDR3 amino acids: CASSRRTEEVNQPQHF. The CDR3 DNA follows: TGTGCCAGCAGCCGACGAACAGAGGAGGTTAATCAGCCCCAGCATTTT.

V and J are TRBV10-3 and TRBJ2-7, with TRBD1 as a possible D gene (7 bases). V gave up 7 bases and J gave up 5 bases, with 12 bases separating them. Germline CDR1 is ENHRY and CDR2 is SYGVKD. The CDR3 runs to 12 residues. CDR3: CAIMTGRHEQYF. As DNA, the CDR3 is TGTGCCATCATGACAGGGAGGCACGAGCAGTACTTC.

V is TRBV19 and J is TRBJ1-6; TRBD1 matches at 10 bases. This CDR3 is built from 15 residues. Unmatched junction bases numbered 3, after V lost 0 bases and J lost 10 bases. Germline-derived CDR1 and CDR2 are LNHDA and SQIVND (reference sequence). Here the CDR3 DNA reads TGTGCCAGTAGTATAGACCGGGACAGGGGCTCACCCCTCCACTTT. Translation: CASSIDRDRGSPLHF.

The chain employs TRBV7-3 and TRBJ1-2; TRBD1 is a possible D gene (5 bases). Germline loops: CDR1 SGHTA, CDR2 FQGTGA. The germline V and J ends were trimmed by 3 bases and 6 bases, with 11 bases remaining between them. The length of the CDR3 is 13 residues. The CDR3 sequence: CASSLGGADGYTF. CDR3 coding DNA: TGTGCCAGCAGCTTGGGTGGGGCAGATGGCTACACCTTC.

The chain carries TRBV27 and TRBJ1-5; D perhaps matches TRBD1 (5 bases). Between the trimmed V and J ends, which lost 5 bases and 10 bases, there was a span of 21 bases. CDR1 is MNHEY, CDR2 SMNVEV, per germline (reference sequence). CDR3 length equals 15 residues. Here the CDR3 DNA reads TGTGCCAGCAGTGGGAGGTACGGGACCGCCGGCCCCCAGCATTTT. Residues: CASSGRYGTAGPQHF.

V gene TRBV30 combines with J gene TRBJ1-2; no firm D call. The CDR3 covers 11 residues. Trimming stripped 4 bases from V and 0 bases from J, with 3 bases between. CDR1 GTSNPN and CDR2 SVGIG come from the germline V gene (reference sequence). CDR3 residues: CAWTSNYGYTF. In DNA form, the CDR3 reads TGTGCCTGGACGTCTAACTATGGCTACACCTTC.

The chain couples TRBV30 to TRBJ2-3, with D maybe TRBD2 (7 bases). CDR1 is GTSNPN, CDR2 SVGIG, per germline (reference sequence). The V and J ends lost 2 bases and 3 bases respectively, with 12 bases between them. The CDR3 length is 14 residues. The CDR3 DNA reads as TGTGCCTGGAGTTTGGGGGGGCGAACAGATACGCAGTATTTT. Translation gives CAWSLGGRTDTQYF.